This passage covers 30 T cell receptor beta chains from one sample sequenced in a study of shared clonotypes between healthy human individuals. Positively selected for CCR7, the CD45RO-negative cells used as naive CD8 cells excluded terminally differentiated effector memory CD45RA+ cells. The repertoire was sequenced with immunoSEQ multiplex PCR; TCRdb's copy has only in-frame clones and lacks some. This sample yields more than 600,000 clones, of which around 92% are seen a single time; about 24% belongs to the top ten. Sequenced input: naive CD8+ T cells sorted from blood. These receptors all come from a man younger than 40 in good health.

The rearrangement joins TRBV5-1 to TRBJ1-1, with a weak D call TRBD1 (6 bases). The CDR3 has 15 amino acids. Germline CDR1 and CDR2: SGHRS and YFSETQ. Trimming stripped 4 bases from V and 4 bases from J, with 17 bases between. The CDR3 protein is CASSPDSIGITEAFF. The CDR3 DNA reads as TGCGCCAGCAGCCCGGACAGCATAGGGATCACTGAAGCTTTCTTT. The whole variable domain, remainder taken from reference TRBV5-1 and TRBJ1-1, is KAGVTQTPRYLIKTRGQQVTLSCSPISGHRSVSWYQQTPGQGLQFLFEYFSETQRNKGNFPGRFSGRQFSNSRSEMNVSTLELGDSALYLCASSPDSIGITEAFFGQGTRLTVV.

In the case of this clone: The likely explanation is a read error, given a far larger clone one base away. The same CDR3 arises from other DNA sequences in this sample as well. J is TRBJ1-1 and V is TRBV14; D is uncertain. CDR3 size: 13 residues. Between the trimmed V and J ends, which lost 4 bases and 1 base, there was a span of 7 bases. Looked up from germline, CDR1 is SGHDN and CDR2 is FVKESK. CDR3 sequence (DNA): TGTGCCAGCAGCCCCCAACGGAACACTGAAGCTTTCTTT. This sequence encodes CASSPQRNTEAFF. Full variable domain (missing parts from reference TRBV14 and TRBJ1-1): EAGVTQFPSHSVIEKGQTVTLRCDPISGHDNLYWYRRVMGKEIKFLLHFVKESKQDESGMPNNRFLAERTGGTYSTLKVQPAELEDSGVYFCASSPQRNTEAFFGQGTRLTVV.

The chain employs TRBV7-6 and TRBJ2-7; D is ambiguous. The CDR3 has 13 amino acids. V lost 4 bases, J lost 2 bases, and 9 bases lay in between. Germline lookup yields CDR1 SGHVS and CDR2 FNYEAQ. The CDR3 DNA follows: TGTGCCAGCAGCTCTGAATGGACCTACGAGCAGTACTTC. It specifies CASSSEWTYEQYF.

V gene TRBV6-1 combines with J gene TRBJ1-1; D is uncertain. Germline V gives CDR1 MNHNS, CDR2 SASEGT. This CDR3 region has 10 residues. V lost 6 bases to trimming and J lost 11 bases, with 10 bases between them. The CDR3 is CASSPFGAFF. In DNA form, the CDR3 reads TGTGCCAGCAGCCCCTTTGGCGCTTTCTTT.

The chain couples TRBV29-1 to TRBJ2-3; the D is unclear. V lost 6 bases, J lost 7 bases, and 17 bases lay in between. Germline V lookup: CDR1 SQVTM, CDR2 ANQGSEA. This CDR3 is built from 13 residues. The CDR3 sequence is CSVDPDGSNTQYF. The DNA for the CDR3 is TGCAGCGTAGACCCCGACGGGTCCAATACGCAGTATTTT.

This clone was counted a single time. The chain has TRBV9 and TRBJ1-1; 11 positions match TRBD1. CDR3 length equals 15 residues. The V and J ends lost 6 bases and 4 bases, in that order; junction bases with no gene match: 8. CDR1 is SGDLS and CDR2 is YYNGEE in the germline V gene. CDR3 in DNA: TGTGCCAGCAACGCACATGGGACAGGGGGCACTGAAGCTTTCTTT. Its translation: CASNAHGTGGTEAFF. Full variable domain (outside the CDR3, taken from reference TRBV9 and TRBJ1-1): DSGVTQTPKHLITATGQRVTLRCSPRSGDLSVYWYQQSLDQGLQFLIQYYNGEERAKGNILERFSAQQFPDLHSELNLSSLELGDSALYFCASNAHGTGGTEAFFGQGTRLTVV.

A word on this clone: The same CDR3 also results from other DNA sequences found in this sample. The V and J genes are TRBV27 and TRBJ2-7; D not resolved. The CDR3 extends over 13 amino acids. Germline CDR1 is MNHEY and CDR2 is SMNVEV (reference sequence). The V end lost 6 bases, the J end lost 2 bases, and 11 bases lay between the germline ends. The CDR3 nucleotides are TGTGCCAGCAGCCTCGGTGTGGCCTACGAGCAGTACTTC. Its translation is CASSLGVAYEQYF.

The chain joins TRBV19 to TRBJ2-3; TRBD2 aligns across 8 bases. V lost 10 bases to trimming and J lost 0 bases; unmatched junction nucleotides: 6. Germline V gives CDR1 LNHDA, CDR2 SQIVND (reference sequence). The CDR3 has 14 amino acids. In DNA, the CDR3 is TGTGCCACCTCTAGCGGGCCTAGCACAGATACGCAGTATTTT. Protein sequence: CATSSGPSTDTQYF. The complete variable domain, with remaining parts taken from reference TRBV19 and TRBJ2-3, reads DGGITQSPKYLFRKEGQNVTLSCEQNLNHDAMYWYRQDPGQGLRLIYYSQIVNDFQKGDIAEGYSVSREKKESFPLTVTSAQKNPTAFYLCATSSGPSTDTQYFGPGTRLTVL.

In regard to this clone: Relative to the germline gene, one junction end is altered; a read error may explain this. The chain combines TRBV4-1 with TRBJ1-2; D gene uncertain. The germline V gene has CDR1 MGHRA and CDR2 YSYEKL. The CDR3 spans 15 residues. The CDR3 coding sequence is TGCGCCAGCAGTCAAGAGACCCGCCTCGGCTATGGCTACACCTTC. This encodes CASSQETRLGYGYTF.

This chain joins TRBV10-2 and TRBJ1-4; D remains unclear. V lost 7 bases and J 8 bases, leaving 14 bases between the germline ends. In germline, CDR1 is WSHSY, CDR2 SAAADI. The CDR3 is made up of 13 amino acids. The DNA of the CDR3 is TGCGCCAGCAACGAGGGTTCGTACGAAAAACTGTTTTTT. This gives the protein CASNEGSYEKLFF.

CDR3 nucleotide sequence: TGTGCCAGCTCACCGGGCCAAAGCAATCAGCCCCAGCATTTT. Its protein product is CASSPGQSNQPQHF. J is TRBJ1-5 and V is TRBV18; no reliable D call. The V and J ends lost 3 bases and 1 base respectively, with 7 bases between them. This CDR3 spans 14 amino acids. CDR1 and CDR2 from the germline V gene are KGHSH and LQKENI.

V and J are TRBV10-1 and TRBJ2-3; tentatively, D is TRBD2 (6 bases). Trimming removed 1 base at V and 2 bases at J, with 16 bases between. The CDR3 runs 17 residues. The germline V gene has CDR1 WNHNN and CDR2 SYGVQD (reference sequence). As DNA, the CDR3 is TGCGCCAGCAGTGAGTATCCAGTAGGAGGGAACACAGATACGCAGTATTTT. Its translation: CASSEYPVGGNTDTQYF.

This sequence joins TRBV2 and TRBJ1-4; 8 nucleotides agree with TRBD1. In germline, CDR1 is SNHLY, CDR2 FYNNEI. V lost 6 bases and J lost 6; bases outside the gene matches: 15. This CDR3 is built from 17 residues. CDR3 sequence (DNA): TGTGCCAGCAGCGAACCCTTTGACAGGGGATCTGATGAAAAACTGTTTTTT. Translation gives CASSEPFDRGSDEKLFF.

This clone was seen just once. The rearrangement joins TRBV15 to TRBJ2-1; 9 bases line up with TRBD2. Trimming at V came to 6 bases and at J to 8 bases, leaving 11 bases not matched to a gene. This CDR3 has 15 residues. CDR1 is LNHNV and CDR2 is YYDKDF in the germline V gene (reference sequence). CDR3 sequence: CATRKPGTSFHEQFF. The CDR3 bases are TGTGCCACCAGAAAGCCCGGGACTAGCTTCCATGAGCAGTTCTTC.

This clone was counted once. Other DNA sequences in this sample translate to the same CDR3. The V gene is TRBV27, the J gene TRBJ2-6; maybe TRBD2 (5 bases). Germline V CDR1 and CDR2: MNHEY, SMNVEV (reference sequence). The CDR3 loop spans 15 amino acids. Trimming took 2 bases from V and 0 from J, leaving 5 bases between them. This CDR3 reads CASSLGSSGANVLTF. In nucleotides, the CDR3 is TGTGCCAGCAGTTTAGGGAGCTCTGGGGCCAACGTCCTGACTTTC.

CDR3 nucleotide sequence: TGCGCCAGCAGCCGGATCATAGCAGGGTGGTCGGCCGAAGAGACCCAGTACTTC. This gives the protein CASSRIIAGWSAEETQYF. J is TRBJ2-5 and V is TRBV5-1, with TRBD1 as a possible D gene (5 bases). The germline gives CDR1 SGHRS, CDR2 YFSETQ. V was cut by 4 bases and J by 3 bases, with 25 bases left in between. The CDR3 has 18 amino acids.

The V and J genes are TRBV7-8 and TRBJ1-5; maybe TRBD1 (5 bases). Germline lookup yields CDR1 SGHVS and CDR2 FQNEAQ. The V end lost 0 bases, the J end lost 5 bases, and 11 bases lay between the germline ends. The CDR3 length is 15 residues. The DNA for the CDR3 is TGTGCCAGCAGCTTAGCGGGGACGGTGGATCAGCCCCAGCATTTT. Translation: CASSLAGTVDQPQHF.

This sequence joins TRBV27 and TRBJ1-3; D unclear. This CDR3 is 16 amino acids long. CDR1 is MNHEY and CDR2 is SMNVEV in the germline V gene (reference sequence). V was clipped by 5 bases and J by 0 bases, with 14 bases between them. This CDR3 reads CASSPFGVDSGNTIYF. Written as DNA, the CDR3 is TGTGCCAGCAGTCCCTTCGGGGTCGACTCTGGAAACACCATATATTTT.

This clone was seen only once. The chain uses TRBV27 and TRBJ2-7, with D tentatively TRBD1 (6 bases). The CDR3 runs 12 residues. Germline CDR1 and CDR2: MNHEY and SMNVEV (reference sequence). The V and J ends lost 1 base and 9 bases respectively, with 10 bases between them. This chain's CDR3 is CASSLLGGWQYF. CDR3 sequence (DNA): TGTGCCAGCAGTTTATTAGGGGGTTGGCAGTACTTC.

The table lists this clone with a few counts. V usage is TRBV7-2 and J usage is TRBJ1-1; unclear D gene. From germline, CDR1 is SGHTA and CDR2 FQGNSA. The CDR3 runs to 14 residues. V lost 4 bases and J 4 bases, leaving 13 bases between the germline ends. The DNA for the CDR3 is TGTGCCAGCAGCTCCCGAGGGCTAATCACTGAAGCTTTCTTT. Protein sequence: CASSSRGLITEAFF.

The rearrangement uses TRBV29-1 and TRBJ2-2; D may be TRBD1 (5 bases). The CDR3 contains 15 residues. Germline V gene sequence: CDR1 SQVTM, CDR2 ANQGSEA. Deletions cut 7 bases from V and 0 bases from J, with 15 bases between. This CDR3 is CSATAQGANTGELFF. CDR3 in DNA: TGCAGCGCCACAGCCCAGGGTGCGAACACCGGGGAGCTGTTTTTT.

This clone was recorded a few times. The V gene is TRBV25-1, the J gene TRBJ2-7, with D unresolved. The CDR3 is made up of 14 amino acids. Germline CDR1 reads MGHDK; CDR2 reads SYGVNS. Trimming shortened V by 2 bases and J by 3 bases, and 11 bases separated the two germline ends. The DNA of the CDR3 is TGTGCCAGCAGTGAAACGAGTCGCAACTACGAGCAGTACTTC. As protein: CASSETSRNYEQYF.

A few counts support this clone. V and J are TRBV20-1 and TRBJ1-4; D unclear. Germline V CDR1 and CDR2: DFQATT, SNEGSKA (reference sequence). Trimming took 8 bases from V and 13 from J, leaving 8 bases between them. The CDR3 totals 8 residues. For the CDR3, the DNA is TGCAGTCTGGGAGGACTGTTTTTT. It translates to CSLGGLFF.

The chain has TRBV27 and TRBJ2-7; 8 bases map to TRBD1. The V gene's germline CDR1 is MNHEY and CDR2 SMNVEV (reference sequence). The CDR3 totals 14 residues. Trimming removed 5 bases from V and 3 bases from J; junction bases left unmatched: 6. The CDR3 sequence is CASSQNTGGYEQYF. CDR3 DNA sequence: TGTGCCAGCAGTCAGAACACAGGGGGCTACGAGCAGTACTTC.

The chain uses TRBV4-3 and TRBJ1-3, with D hard to call. CDR1 is LGHNA, CDR2 YSLEER, per germline. The CDR3 length is 17 residues. Trimming removed 1 base at V and 0 bases at J, with 13 bases between. CDR3 sequence reads: CASSQAFAVFSGNTIYF. CDR3 bases: TGCGCCAGCAGCCAAGCGTTTGCAGTTTTCTCTGGAAACACCATATATTTT.

The rearrangement links TRBV11-2 to TRBJ1-2; 9 nucleotides match TRBD1. CDR3 size: 14 residues. Germline CDR1 SGHAT, CDR2 FQNNGV. V shed 3 bases, J shed 4 bases, and the junction held 3 bases outside the gene matches. CDR3 nucleotides: TGTGCCAGCAGCTTGGGACAGGGTGTCTATGGCTACACCTTC. This codes for CASSLGQGVYGYTF.

The chain is built from TRBV7-6 and TRBJ1-1; D gene unclear. In germline, CDR1 is SGHVS, CDR2 FNYEAQ. The V end was cut by 1 base, the J end by 4 bases, with 13 bases between. This CDR3 is 15 amino acids long. CDR3: CASSLGAEGITEAFF. The CDR3, as DNA: TGTGCCAGCAGCTTAGGGGCGGAAGGGATCACTGAAGCTTTCTTT.

The rearrangement links TRBV6-5 to TRBJ1-3, with no clear D. Germline V gene data show CDR1 as MNHEY and CDR2 as SVGAGI. V was cut by 0 bases and J by 0 bases, with 6 bases left in between. CDR3 size: 15 residues. CDR3 protein: CASSYSSSSGNTIYF. In DNA form, the CDR3 reads TGTGCCAGCAGTTACTCGTCAAGCTCTGGAAACACCATATATTTT.

The chain joins TRBV6-5 to TRBJ2-1; D may be TRBD2 (6 bases). Trimming removed 4 bases at V and 8 bases at J, with 21 bases between. Germline lookup yields CDR1 MNHEY and CDR2 SVGAGI. The length of the CDR3 is 16 residues. Here the CDR3 reads CASSSLLDSPGDEQFF. The CDR3 coding sequence is TGTGCCAGCAGTTCCCTTCTGGACTCGCCGGGGGATGAGCAGTTCTTC.

This clone was observed a few times. Other DNA sequences within the sample encode an identical CDR3. This chain connects TRBV6-5 to TRBJ1-1; D gene ambiguous. This CDR3 is 14 amino acids long. Trimming stripped 0 bases from V and 1 base from J, with 6 bases between. The germline V gene encodes CDR1 MNHEY and CDR2 SVGAGI. CDR3 in amino acids: CASSYSLGNTEAFF. The CDR3 DNA reads TGTGCCAGCAGTTACTCTTTGGGGAACACTGAAGCTTTCTTT.